Listed below are T cell receptor beta chains from one sample, sequenced in a study. One entry per CDR3 protein results from TCRdb running MiXCR on the RT-PCR reads. The sample carries about 700,000 distinct CDR3 sequences, 12% to 15% recorded once. Sequenced: memory CD4+ T cells from blood. These receptor sequences come from a female donor in good health, serving as a healthy control. The CDR3 runs from the conserved cysteine through the conserved F or W. The D gene is left open where the match is weak. A clone size is listed for some rows: how often the clone was seen (once, few, many), or a class if it is expanded.

CDR3nt: TGTGCCAGCAGCGACAGGAGAAACACCATATATTTT; CDR3aa: CASSDRRNTIYF; abundance: many; d_gene: .; j_gene: TRBJ1-3; v_gene: TRBV6-5
CDR3nt: TGCAGTGCTAGAGGTTCCCGGTCGTCCTATGGCTACACCTTC; CDR3aa: CSARGSRSSYGYTF; abundance: .; d_gene: .; j_gene: TRBJ1-2; v_gene: TRBV20-1
CDR3nt: .; CDR3aa: CASTPRRGRTPGSCFF; abundance: .; d_gene: .; j_gene: TRBJ2-2; v_gene: TRBV27
CDR3nt: TGTGCCAGCAGCCAAGGGGGCAGGACTAAAGGGGGCTACACCTTC; CDR3aa: CASSQGGRTKGGYTF; abundance: few; d_gene: .; j_gene: TRBJ1-2; v_gene: TRBV3-1
CDR3nt: TGTGCCAGCAGCTTAGGACAGGGAAGTTTTGCTTTCTTT; CDR3aa: CASSLGQGSFAFF; abundance: few; d_gene: TRBD1; j_gene: TRBJ1-1; v_gene: TRBV11-2
CDR3nt: TGTGCCAGCTCACGAGGACAGGGAGGAGGTGCCGGGGAGCTGTTTTTT; CDR3aa: CASSRGQGGGAGELFF; abundance: .; d_gene: TRBD1; j_gene: TRBJ2-2; v_gene: TRBV18
CDR3nt: TGCAGCGCTCGAGGACAGGGAGCGACCGGGGAGCTGTTTTTT; CDR3aa: CSARGQGATGELFF; abundance: few; d_gene: TRBD1; j_gene: TRBJ2-2; v_gene: TRBV29-1
CDR3nt: TGTGCCAGTAACGGGTATCAGGACAGGGTCCACTCTGGGGCCAACGTCCTGACTTTC; CDR3aa: CASNGYQDRVHSGANVLTF; abundance: few; d_gene: TRBD1; j_gene: TRBJ2-6; v_gene: TRBV19
CDR3nt: TGTGCCAGCAGCCAGGAACAGGGCACGGGAGTACCCTACGAGCAGTACTTC; CDR3aa: CASSQEQGTGVPYEQYF; abundance: .; d_gene: .; j_gene: TRBJ2-7; v_gene: TRBV4-2
CDR3nt: TGTGCCACCAGCAGACCCTTGGGACAGGGCCAAGAGACCCAGTACTTC; CDR3aa: CATSRPLGQGQETQYF; abundance: .; d_gene: TRBD1; j_gene: TRBJ2-5; v_gene: TRBV15
CDR3nt: TGTGCCAGCAGCCTAAGACTAGCGGGAGGAGGAGATACGCAGTATTTT; CDR3aa: CASSLRLAGGGDTQYF; abundance: many; d_gene: TRBD2; j_gene: TRBJ2-3; v_gene: TRBV7-2
CDR3nt: TGTGCCACCGACGAACTGTTTTTT; CDR3aa: CATDELFF; abundance: few; d_gene: .; j_gene: TRBJ1-4; v_gene: TRBV6-5
CDR3nt: TGCAGTGCTAGAGATCTCGGTGGGCCCCAGCATTTT; CDR3aa: CSARDLGGPQHF; abundance: many; d_gene: .; j_gene: TRBJ1-5; v_gene: TRBV20-1
CDR3nt: TGTGCCAGCAGCTTGTTCGGGAGGGCGTTCTACAATGAGCAGTTCTTC; CDR3aa: CASSLFGRAFYNEQFF; abundance: few; d_gene: TRBD2; j_gene: TRBJ2-1; v_gene: TRBV5-4
CDR3nt: TGTGCCAGCAGCTCAAGACAGGGGCTAGGCTATGGCTACACCTTC; CDR3aa: CASSSRQGLGYGYTF; abundance: few; d_gene: TRBD1; j_gene: TRBJ1-2; v_gene: TRBV5-6
CDR3nt: TGTGCCAGCAGTCGGAGGGGGCGGTCCACCGGGGAGCTGTTTTTT; CDR3aa: CASSRRGRSTGELFF; abundance: many; d_gene: .; j_gene: TRBJ2-2; v_gene: TRBV27
CDR3nt: TGCGCCAGCAGCCCCCGGGACAGGGACCTCCTTGGGACCCTCTTC; CDR3aa: CASSPRDRDLLGTLF; abundance: .; d_gene: TRBD1; j_gene: TRBJ1-2; v_gene: TRBV5-1
CDR3nt: TGTGCCAGCAGCAGGGAACTAGCGGGACGCCTGGGCACCGGGGAGCTGTTTTTT; CDR3aa: CASSRELAGRLGTGELFF; abundance: once; d_gene: TRBD2; j_gene: TRBJ2-2; v_gene: TRBV3-1
CDR3nt: TGTGCCAGCATGAGGGGGCTCAGCAACACTGAAGCTTTCTTT; CDR3aa: CASMRGLSNTEAFF; abundance: many; d_gene: TRBD1; j_gene: TRBJ1-1; v_gene: TRBV2
CDR3nt: TGCAGTGCTAGAGATGTCGGGGGGCGCCTTCGGGAGCAGTACTTC; CDR3aa: CSARDVGGRLREQYF; abundance: .; d_gene: .; j_gene: TRBJ2-7; v_gene: TRBV20-1
CDR3nt: TGCAGTGCTAGATACGGATCCACCGGGACAGGGTTTAGGGAGCAGTACTTC; CDR3aa: CSARYGSTGTGFREQYF; abundance: .; d_gene: TRBD1; j_gene: TRBJ2-7; v_gene: TRBV20-1
CDR3nt: TGCAGTGCTAGAGAACAGGGACGGAGAGATGGCTACACCTTC; CDR3aa: CSAREQGRRDGYTF; abundance: many; d_gene: .; j_gene: TRBJ1-2; v_gene: TRBV20-1
CDR3nt: TGTGCCAGCAGCCCCCGTTGGGGGGCTACCTACAATGAGCAGTTCTTC; CDR3aa: CASSPRWGATYNEQFF; abundance: .; d_gene: .; j_gene: TRBJ2-1; v_gene: TRBV7-9
CDR3nt: TGTGCCAGCAGCCCCGGGGGTTTTAGGGATACGCAGTATTTT; CDR3aa: CASSPGGFRDTQYF; abundance: few; d_gene: .; j_gene: TRBJ2-3; v_gene: TRBV7-9
CDR3nt: TGTGCCAGCAGCTTAGTTAGGGGTGGGAACATTCAGTACTTC; CDR3aa: CASSLVRGGNIQYF; abundance: .; d_gene: .; j_gene: TRBJ2-4; v_gene: TRBV7-2
CDR3nt: TGTGCCAGCAGTTTAAATGGCGGAACACTCGGTGGCTACACCTTC; CDR3aa: CASSLNGGTLGGYTF; abundance: .; d_gene: .; j_gene: TRBJ1-2; v_gene: TRBV27
CDR3nt: TGTGCCATCAGTGAGGACAGGAATGAAAAACTGTTTTTT; CDR3aa: CAISEDRNEKLFF; abundance: .; d_gene: .; j_gene: TRBJ1-4; v_gene: TRBV10-3
CDR3nt: TGTGCCAGCAGTGGCACAATACAGGGTGGCTACACCTTC; CDR3aa: CASSGTIQGGYTF; abundance: few; d_gene: .; j_gene: TRBJ1-2; v_gene: TRBV6-1
CDR3nt: TGCGCCAGCAGGGCACAAACGACAGGGGAGAACACTGAAGCTTTCTTT; CDR3aa: CASRAQTTGENTEAFF; abundance: .; d_gene: TRBD1; j_gene: TRBJ1-1; v_gene: TRBV5-1
CDR3nt: TGTGCCAGCAGCCCGCCTAGCCGGACACCGAACACCGGGGAGCTGTTTTTT; CDR3aa: CASSPPSRTPNTGELFF; abundance: .; d_gene: .; j_gene: TRBJ2-2; v_gene: TRBV7-9
CDR3nt: TGCAGTGCTGCCCAGGGAGGGACCTTC; CDR3aa: CSAAQGGTF; abundance: many; d_gene: .; j_gene: TRBJ1-2; v_gene: TRBV20-1
CDR3nt: TGTGCCAGCAGCTACACGGCTGGGGGGGGGTTCTTC; CDR3aa: CASSYTAGGGFF; abundance: many; d_gene: TRBD2; j_gene: TRBJ2-1; v_gene: TRBV6-2/TRBV6-3
CDR3nt: TGTGCCAGCAGCTTGGCCGGCAGGGCCTACGAGCAGTACTTC; CDR3aa: CASSLAGRAYEQYF; abundance: few; d_gene: .; j_gene: TRBJ2-7; v_gene: TRBV5-5
CDR3nt: TGTGCCAGCAAGGCGGGTTCAGCTGGAAACACCATATATTTT; CDR3aa: CASKAGSAGNTIYF; abundance: few; d_gene: .; j_gene: TRBJ1-3; v_gene: TRBV2
CDR3nt: TGCAGTGCTAGAGATGGGACAGCCCAAAAGGGAGCTTTCTTT; CDR3aa: CSARDGTAQKGAFF; abundance: .; d_gene: TRBD1; j_gene: TRBJ1-1; v_gene: TRBV20-1
CDR3nt: TGTGCCAGCCTGACAGGACTGAACACTGAAGCTTTCTTT; CDR3aa: CASLTGLNTEAFF; abundance: .; d_gene: .; j_gene: TRBJ1-1; v_gene: TRBV2
CDR3nt: TGTGCCAGCAGCTTCGCGAGCGGGAGGGGTGGAGAGACCCAGTACTTC; CDR3aa: CASSFASGRGGETQYF; abundance: many; d_gene: TRBD2; j_gene: TRBJ2-5; v_gene: TRBV5-6
CDR3nt: TGTGCCAGCAGTTTGGGGACAGGGGTAGGCACAGATACGCAGTATTTT; CDR3aa: CASSLGTGVGTDTQYF; abundance: .; d_gene: TRBD1; j_gene: TRBJ2-3; v_gene: TRBV12-3/TRBV12-4
CDR3nt: TGTGCCAGCAAATGGACAGGGGCCATCGAGCAGTACTTC; CDR3aa: CASKWTGAIEQYF; abundance: .; d_gene: TRBD1; j_gene: TRBJ2-7; v_gene: TRBV27
CDR3nt: TGTGCCAGCAGCGTAGCTACGGGGCTCACGCGGGCCTACAATGAGCAGTTCTTC; CDR3aa: CASSVATGLTRAYNEQFF; abundance: .; d_gene: .; j_gene: TRBJ2-1; v_gene: TRBV9
CDR3nt: TGTGCCAGCAGCTTTAGCGGGGGGGACGATACGCAGTATTTT; CDR3aa: CASSFSGGDDTQYF; abundance: .; d_gene: TRBD2; j_gene: TRBJ2-3; v_gene: TRBV11-2
CDR3nt: TGTGCCAGCAGCTTAAGGTCCAGCAGGACAGGGAGTACAGATACGCAGTATTTT; CDR3aa: CASSLRSSRTGSTDTQYF; abundance: few; d_gene: TRBD1; j_gene: TRBJ2-3; v_gene: TRBV7-2
CDR3nt: TGTGCCAGCAGCTTAGCGTCTCGCTGGGATACGCAGTATTTT; CDR3aa: CASSLASRWDTQYF; abundance: .; d_gene: .; j_gene: TRBJ2-3; v_gene: TRBV7-9
CDR3nt: TGTGCCAGCGGGCTGACGGGGGGCCCCACAGATACGCAGTATTTT; CDR3aa: CASGLTGGPTDTQYF; abundance: .; d_gene: .; j_gene: TRBJ2-3; v_gene: TRBV3-1
CDR3nt: TGTGCCAGCAGTTTCCATCAGCCCCAGCATTTT; CDR3aa: CASSFHQPQHF; abundance: many; d_gene: .; j_gene: TRBJ1-5; v_gene: TRBV12-3/TRBV12-4
CDR3nt: TGCAGTGCTAGAGGCAGTAGCGGGAGAGTGGACACAGATACGCAGTATTTT; CDR3aa: CSARGSSGRVDTDTQYF; abundance: few; d_gene: TRBD2; j_gene: TRBJ2-3; v_gene: TRBV20-1
CDR3nt: TGCAGTGCCGCCGATACCTACGAGCAGTACTTC; CDR3aa: CSAADTYEQYF; abundance: many; d_gene: .; j_gene: TRBJ2-7; v_gene: TRBV20-1